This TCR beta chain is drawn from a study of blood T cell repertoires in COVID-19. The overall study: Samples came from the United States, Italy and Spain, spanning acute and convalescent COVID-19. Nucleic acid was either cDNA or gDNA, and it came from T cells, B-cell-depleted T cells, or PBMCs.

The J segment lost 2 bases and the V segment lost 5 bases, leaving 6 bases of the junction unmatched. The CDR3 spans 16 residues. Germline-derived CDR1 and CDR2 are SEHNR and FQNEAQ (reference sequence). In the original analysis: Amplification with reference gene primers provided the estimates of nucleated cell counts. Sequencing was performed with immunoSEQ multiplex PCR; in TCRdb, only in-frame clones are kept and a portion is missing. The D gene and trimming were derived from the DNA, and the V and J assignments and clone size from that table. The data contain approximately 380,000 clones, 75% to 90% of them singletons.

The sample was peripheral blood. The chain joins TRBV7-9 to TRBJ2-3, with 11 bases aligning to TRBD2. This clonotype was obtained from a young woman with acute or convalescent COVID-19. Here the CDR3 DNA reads TGTGCCAGCAGCAAACGACTAGCGGGAAACACAGATACGCAGTATTTT. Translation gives CASSKRLAGNTDTQYF.